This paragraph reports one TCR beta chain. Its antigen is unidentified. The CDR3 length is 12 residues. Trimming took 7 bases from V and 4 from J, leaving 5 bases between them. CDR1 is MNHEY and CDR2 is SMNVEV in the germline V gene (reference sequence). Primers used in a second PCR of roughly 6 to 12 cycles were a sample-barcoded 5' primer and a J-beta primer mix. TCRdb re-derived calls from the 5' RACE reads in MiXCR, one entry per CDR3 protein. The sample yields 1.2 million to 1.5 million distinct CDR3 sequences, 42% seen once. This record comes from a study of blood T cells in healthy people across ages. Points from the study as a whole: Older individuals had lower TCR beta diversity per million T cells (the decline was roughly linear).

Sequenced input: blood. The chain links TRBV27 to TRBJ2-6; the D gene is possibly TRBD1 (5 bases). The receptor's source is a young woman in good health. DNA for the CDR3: TGTGCCAGCAAGGGGGGGGCCAACGTCCTGACTTTC. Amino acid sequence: CASKGGANVLTF.